A selection of T cell receptor beta chains follows, all from one sample in a study of response to subunit inactivated influenza vaccine. TCRdb re-called the RT-PCR reads through MiXCR, storing one row per CDR3 protein. This table holds hundreds of thousands of distinct CDR3 sequences, around 15% found once. Here the sequenced sample was PBMCs from blood, taken around two weeks before vaccination. Source of these receptors: a man aged 45-60 years who received an inactivated influenza vaccine. Both conserved end residues are part of each CDR3. Clone size is shown for a subset of rows, as once, few, many or a class of expanded clone.

many TRBV12-3/TRBV12-4 CASSGTGGNQPQHF
few TRBV4-3 CASSQGTPGVSDTQYF
many TRBV5-1 CASSLMTGQALHF
many TRBV12-3/TRBV12-4 CASSLVTGNGELFF
few TRBV4-1 CASSQDSVAAIYNEQFF
few TRBV4-2 CASSQDSGPRGSEAFF
few TRBV18 CASSPGQGHQETQYF
NA TRBV29-1 CSASAPPRRTSYNEQFF
few TRBV20-1 CSASLNEQFF
many TRBV9 CASSVGLITTDTQYF
many TRBV5-1 CASSLEGLSTGELFF
NA TRBV3-1 CASSQTPGLGNTQYF
NA TRBV12-3/TRBV12-4 CASSTRTGLVTDTQYF
NA TRBV12-3/TRBV12-4 CASRKTGAEQPQHF
few TRBV9 CASSVGAVQETQYF
many TRBV5-1 CASSLLPGGNTEAFF
few TRBV20-1 CSARDVIAGGPDNEQFF
NA TRBV4-1 CASSQPTSGRVNTGELFF
NA TRBV9 CASSVGAAENTGELFF
many TRBV7-6 CASSDSVTGELFF
NA TRBV6-6 CASSWGQKETQYF
NA TRBV3-1 CASSHPGQGIGEQFF
NA TRBV11-2 CASSPPGPTWETQYF
NA TRBV11-2 CASSPRLDEQFF
once TRBV6-5 CASSFLAGRVETQYF
NA TRBV30 CAWSGLAGSSTDTQYF
few TRBV7-9 CASTGAGTSMYEQYF